This T cell receptor (beta chain) was observed in a study of cytomegalovirus exposure and HLA in healthy donors. Study details: Falling in the Caucasian-associated ancestry cluster were about four fifths of under 450 genotyped donors. Study-level findings and limits: Most subjects' HLA-A and HLA-B alleles were reportedly predicted from TCR beta sequences. Sequencing artifact likely explains a cluster of highly shared sequence variants.

Both 60 Vbeta primers and 13 Jbeta primers went into the PCR. Sequencing was performed with immunoSEQ multiplex PCR; in TCRdb, only in-frame clones are kept and a portion is missing. The table lists 100,000 to 150,000 clones, about a sixth of them singletons. The CDR3 is 14 residues long. From germline, CDR1 is SQVTM and CDR2 ANQGSEA. V shed 6 bases and J 10 bases; nucleotides not matched to a gene: 17. This clone was observed a handful of times. Its target is not known. The chain has TRBV29-1 and TRBJ2-7; 8 positions agree with TRBD1. The sequence derives from a female donor in good health and CMV-seropositive. Sequenced material: PBMCs. The CDR3 sequence is CSVATGTGIAGQYF. CDR3 DNA sequence: TGCAGCGTAGCGACCGGGACAGGAATCGCGGGACAGTACTTC.